This T cell receptor beta chain was profiled in a study of blood T cell repertoires in COVID-19. Across the whole study: The United States, Italy and Spain provided the acute and convalescent COVID-19 samples. PBMCs, B-cell-depleted T cells, or T cells provided the cDNA or gDNA that made up the material.

Per the original data handling: Reference gene primer amplification yielded estimated nucleated cell counts. The table came from immunoSEQ multiplex PCR; TCRdb's copy has only in-frame clones and leaves some out. V, J and clone size are those of that table, while D and trimming were read from the DNA. The table includes just over 35,000 clones, roughly four fifths detected once. Germline-derived CDR1 and CDR2 are SGHTA and FQGNSA. This CDR3 has 14 amino acids. The V gene lost 1 base and the J gene lost 8 bases, with 12 bases spanning the gap. This clone was seen a few times. This chain connects TRBV7-2 to TRBJ2-1, with D possibly matching TRBD1 (6 bases). The receptor was derived from a human donor in a cohort sampled during active or convalescent COVID-19. The donor label of this sample is uncertain. The sample comprised peripheral blood. The CDR3 here is CASSLVGRGYEQFF. DNA of the CDR3: TGTGCCAGCAGCTTAGTGGGCAGGGGCTATGAGCAGTTCTTC. Variable domain in full (rest from reference TRBV7-2 and TRBJ2-1): GAGVSQSPSNKVTEKGKDVELRCDPISGHTALYWYRQSLGQGLEFLIYFQGNSAPDKSGLPSDRFSAERTGGSVSTLTIQRTQQEDSAVYLCASSLVGRGYEQFFGPGTRLTVL.